Detailed here is one T cell receptor beta chain. What it binds is not known. This entry comes from a study of shared clonotypes between healthy human individuals. Across the study: Each donor had three CD4 naive, three CD4 memory, two CD8 naive and one CD8 memory plate. Findings and caveats of the study: Represented diversity (both genetic and exposure-history) was limited by the small number of donors.

Profiled with immunoSEQ multiplex PCR; TCRdb holds only in-frame clones, not every one. The sample holds millions of clones; about 94% are singletons and the top ten take roughly 1%. Naive CD8 cells were CD45RO-negative, positively selected for CCR7, excluding terminally differentiated effector memory CD45RA+ cells. The CDR3 contains 13 residues. Germline assignment: CDR1 LGHNA and CDR2 YNFKEQ. Trimming removed 3 bases from V and 3 bases from J, with 8 bases in between. The sample comprised naive CD8+ T cells sorted from blood. This chain joins TRBV4-2 and TRBJ1-1; D gene ambiguous. The source is a man between 18 and 35 years old in good health. CDR3 nucleotides: TGTGCCAGCAGCCAGCTCCGGGACACTGAAGCTTTCTTT. This codes for CASSQLRDTEAFF.